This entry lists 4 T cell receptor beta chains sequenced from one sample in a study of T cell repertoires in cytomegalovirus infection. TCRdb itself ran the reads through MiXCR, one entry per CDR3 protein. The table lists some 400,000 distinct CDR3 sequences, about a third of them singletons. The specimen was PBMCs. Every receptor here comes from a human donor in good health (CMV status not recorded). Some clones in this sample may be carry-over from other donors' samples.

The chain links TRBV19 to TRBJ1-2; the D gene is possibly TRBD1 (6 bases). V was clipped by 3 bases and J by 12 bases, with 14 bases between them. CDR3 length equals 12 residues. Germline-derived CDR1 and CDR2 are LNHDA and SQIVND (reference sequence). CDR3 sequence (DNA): TGTGCCAGTAGTATGAGTTCCAGGGGAGACACCTTC. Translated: CASSMSSRGDTF. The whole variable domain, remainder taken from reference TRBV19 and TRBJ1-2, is DGGITQSPKYLFRKEGQNVTLSCEQNLNHDAMYWYRQDPGQGLRLIYYSQIVNDFQKGDIAEGYSVSREKKESFPLTVTSAQKNPTAFYLCASSMSSRGDTFGSGTRLTVV.

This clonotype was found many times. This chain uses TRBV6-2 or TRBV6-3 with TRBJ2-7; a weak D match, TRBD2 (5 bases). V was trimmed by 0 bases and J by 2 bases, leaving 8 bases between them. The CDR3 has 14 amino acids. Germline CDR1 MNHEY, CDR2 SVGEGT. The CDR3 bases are TGTGCCAGCAGTTACTCGACGGGGACCTACGAGCAGTACTTC. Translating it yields CASSYSTGTYEQYF.

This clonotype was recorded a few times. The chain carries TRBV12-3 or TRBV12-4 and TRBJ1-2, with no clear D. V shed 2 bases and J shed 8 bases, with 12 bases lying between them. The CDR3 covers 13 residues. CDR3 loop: CASSLTAGGGYTF. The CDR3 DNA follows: TGTGCCAGCAGTTTAACGGCAGGTGGAGGCTACACCTTC.

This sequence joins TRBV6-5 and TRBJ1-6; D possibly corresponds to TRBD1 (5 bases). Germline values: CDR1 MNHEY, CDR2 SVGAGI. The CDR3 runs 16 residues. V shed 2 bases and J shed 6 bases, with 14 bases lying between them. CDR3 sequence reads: CASSYENRGSNSPLHF. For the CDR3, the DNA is TGTGCCAGCAGTTACGAAAATAGGGGTTCTAATTCACCCCTCCACTTT.